A selection of T cell receptor beta chains follows, all from one sample in a study of identical twins. TCRdb re-derived calls from the 5' RACE reads in MiXCR, one entry per CDR3 protein. The sample shows 600,000 to 700,000 distinct CDR3 sequences, less than 25% of them seen only once. These data were likewise used in another study, on T cells expressing NK-cell markers.

The sample taken for sequencing was PBMCs. These receptors all stem from a woman aged 18 to 35 in good health. Both conserved end residues are part of each CDR3. D genes are given only for firm matches. Some rows have no size entry. The others give once, few or many, or a class for an expanded clone.

CDR3 protein	CDR3 DNA	V gene	D gene	J gene	clone size
CATSRQGAGDTQYF	TGTGCCACCAGCCGACAGGGGGCTGGGGATACGCAGTATTTT	TRBV15	TRBD1	TRBJ2-3	few
CASSPGYTTEAFF	TGTGCCAGCTCACCCGGATATACCACTGAAGCTTTCTTT	TRBV18	-	TRBJ1-1	-
CASSQEGLNTEAFF	TGCGCCAGCAGCCAGGAGGGGCTGAACACTGAAGCTTTCTTT	TRBV4-1	-	TRBJ1-1	-
CSARGGLSYEQYF	TGCAGTGCTAGAGGGGGCTTGTCCTACGAGCAGTACTTC	TRBV20-1	-	TRBJ2-7	-
CSAEPRDFQETQYF	TGCAGTGCAGAGCCCCGGGACTTCCAAGAGACCCAGTACTTC	TRBV20-1	-	TRBJ2-5	few
CSAGTQKGYTF	TGCAGTGCTGGGACCCAAAAGGGCTACACCTTC	TRBV20-1	-	TRBJ1-2	-
CSAGVPSMGGDTQYF	TGCAGTGCTGGGGTCCCTAGTATGGGGGGCGATACGCAGTATTTT	TRBV20-1	-	TRBJ2-3	few
CASSVGAVGELFF	TGTGCCAGCAGCGTAGGGGCGGTCGGGGAGCTGTTTTTT	TRBV9	-	TRBJ2-2	-
CASSQASGGNNEQFF	TGCGCCAGCAGCCAAGCTAGCGGGGGAAACAATGAGCAGTTCTTC	TRBV4-1	TRBD2	TRBJ2-1	-
CSVADSTYEQYF	TGCAGCGTTGCGGACAGCACCTACGAGCAGTACTTC	TRBV29-1	-	TRBJ2-7	few
CASSWGGRAGEQYF	TGTGCCAGCAGCTGGGGCGGGAGGGCCGGTGAGCAGTACTTC	TRBV7-2	TRBD2	TRBJ2-7	few
CATRGDTGELFF	TGTGCCACCAGGGGAGATACCGGGGAGCTGTTTTTT	TRBV24-1	-	TRBJ2-2	few
CASSPRKAGNNSPLHF	TGTGCCAGCAGTCCGCGTAAGGCAGGGAATAATTCACCCCTCCACTTT	TRBV12-3/TRBV12-4	-	TRBJ1-6	many
CASSLQPGVSNQPQHF	TGTGCCAGCAGTTTACAGCCAGGGGTGAGCAATCAGCCCCAGCATTTT	TRBV27	-	TRBJ1-5	-
CASSLVGSEAGTDTQYF	TGTGCCAGCAGCTTAGTTGGGTCGGAGGCGGGCACAGATACGCAGTATTTT	TRBV7-2	-	TRBJ2-3	-
CSARRTGPSNEQFF	TGCAGTGCTAGACGTACGGGACCTTCCAATGAGCAGTTCTTC	TRBV20-1	-	TRBJ2-1	many
CASRPHKGAGYGYTF	TGTGCCAGCAGGCCCCACAAGGGGGCGGGGTATGGCTACACCTTC	TRBV12-3/TRBV12-4	TRBD1	TRBJ1-2	-
CASSYRLHRSYNEQFF	TGTGCCAGCAGCTACCGACTCCACCGGTCCTACAATGAGCAGTTCTTC	TRBV7-2	-	TRBJ2-1	-
CASSRGQYNEQFF	TGTGCCAGCAGCCGCGGACAGTACAATGAGCAGTTCTTC	TRBV3-1	-	TRBJ2-1	many
CAISESLRENSYEQYF	TGTGCCATCAGTGAGTCGTTGCGGGAGAATTCCTACGAGCAGTACTTC	TRBV10-3	TRBD2	TRBJ2-7	-
CASGDIRRGSPLHF	TGTGCCAGCGGGGACATCAGACGGGGGTCACCCCTCCACTTT	TRBV6-1	-	TRBJ1-6	many
CASSLPDREGDGYTF	TGTGCCAGCAGCTTACCCGACAGGGAGGGAGATGGCTACACCTTC	TRBV7-9	TRBD1	TRBJ1-2	few
CASSIQGPETQYF	TGCGCCAGCAGCATACAGGGGCCGGAGACCCAGTACTTC	TRBV5-1	TRBD1	TRBJ2-5	-
CSATRAGGLGDTQYF	TGCAGTGCTACCAGAGCGGGAGGACTTGGGGATACGCAGTATTTT	TRBV20-1	TRBD2	TRBJ2-3	few
CASSFYGVGYGYTF	TGTGCCAGCAGCTTTTACGGGGTCGGCTATGGCTACACCTTC	TRBV7-9	-	TRBJ1-2	once
CASSQDQSGGSGNEQFF	TGTGCCAGCAGCCAAGATCAAAGCGGGGGGAGTGGAAATGAGCAGTTCTTC	TRBV4-2	TRBD2	TRBJ2-1	many
CASSPRASGRIFDTGELFF	TGTGCCAGCAGCCCAAGGGCCAGCGGGAGGATTTTTGACACCGGGGAGCTGTTTTTT	TRBV12-3/TRBV12-4	TRBD2	TRBJ2-2	many